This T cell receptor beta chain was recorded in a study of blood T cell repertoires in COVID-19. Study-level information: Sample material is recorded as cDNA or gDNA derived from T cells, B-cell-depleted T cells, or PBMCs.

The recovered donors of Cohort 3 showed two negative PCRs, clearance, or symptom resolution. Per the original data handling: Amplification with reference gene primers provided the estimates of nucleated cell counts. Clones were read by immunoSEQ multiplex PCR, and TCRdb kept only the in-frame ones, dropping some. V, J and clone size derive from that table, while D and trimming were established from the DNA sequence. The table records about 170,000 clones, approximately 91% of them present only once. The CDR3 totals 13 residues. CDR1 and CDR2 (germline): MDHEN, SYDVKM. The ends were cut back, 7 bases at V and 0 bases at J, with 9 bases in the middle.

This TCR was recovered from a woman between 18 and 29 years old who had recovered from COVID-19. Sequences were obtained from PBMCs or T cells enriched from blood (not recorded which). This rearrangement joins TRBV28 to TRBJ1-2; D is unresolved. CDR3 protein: CASTPNPNYGYTF. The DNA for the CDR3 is TGTGCCAGCACCCCCAATCCTAACTATGGCTACACCTTC.